This T cell receptor (beta chain) emerged from a study of graft-versus-host responses after intestinal transplantation (dated by TCRdb to 2020 to 2022). Broadly, across the study: Recipients received multivisceral, liver-intestinal, or isolated intestinal transplants. All recipients received anti-thymocyte globulin induction followed by maintenance tacrolimus and steroids for approximately 3 years. After intestinal transplantation, graft-versus-host and host-versus-graft alloreactive T cell clones in the graft, circulation and bone marrow were tracked using bulk TCR-beta CDR3 sequencing. To identify alloreactive clones, pre-transplant mixed lymphocyte reaction products were sequenced and compared with unstimulated pre-transplant donor and recipient T cells. A cohort of roughly 25 intestinal transplant recipients, including one retransplant, was enrolled, and 3 patients lacking pretransplant specimens were excluded. A peak of at least 4% donor T cells among recipient peripheral blood mononuclear cells was the definition used for donor T cell macrochimerism. Rather than being sequenced by the commercial service, samples from a few later patients were sequenced in-house on an Illumina MiSeq and processed with MiXCR. Results and caveats for the whole study, not just this receptor: Peak levels of circulating GvH clones were associated with declines in HvG clones early after transplant. In patients with donor T cell macrochimerism, the allografts had high GvH to HvG T cell clonal ratios. The conclusions were limited by the relatively low number and heterogeneity of the intestinal transplant patients. GvH clones were detected in recipient bone marrow, and some appeared earlier in ileal mucosa or blood, consistent with an intestinal mucosal origin.

The library was obtained by the immunoSEQ multiplex PCR assay. For most patients, genomic DNA was isolated with the Qiagen DNeasy Blood and Tissue Kit and shipped frozen to Adaptive Biotechnologies for TCR sequencing. For most patients, high-throughput TCR-beta CDR3 sequencing of genomic DNA was performed by Adaptive Biotechnologies. Per the authors' processing: Adaptive's ImmunoSEQ software supplied the TCR sequencing data for 15 to 20 patients, while MiXCR and VDJtools were used to process three other patients. To correct CD4 versus CD8 sorting errors, sequences present in both subsets at a frequency ratio below 5:1 were removed. Because the origin of CDR3 nucleotide sequences shared between donor and recipient could not be assigned, those sequences were removed. At least 2-fold expansion over unstimulated cells and a minimum CFSE-low frequency of 0.002% (template counts) or 0.001% (read counts) were required for clones to be classified as alloreactive. Mappable clones were those detected in sequenced pre-transplant spleen, lymph node, or MLR CFSE-low populations of the donor or recipient. The cumulative frequency of alloreactive clones was calculated as a percentage of all sequences, weighted by copy number. TCRdb retrieved this table from immuneACCESS and kept in-frame rearrangements only. Not all clones are present; in checked studies, unresolved V genes account for under half, and no reason is known for the remainder. The DNA gave D and trimming, while V, J and clone size come from that table. The sample table shows nearly 90,000 clones, and over 80% are seen once. The ten largest make up approximately 17% of the sample.

What this sample's time point label stands for: cells obtained before transplantation from donor or recipient. CD3+CD4+ and CD3+CD8+ populations were FACS-sorted from unstimulated pre-transplant donor and recipient cells taken from spleen or lymph nodes. CDR1 and CDR2 are read off the germline V gene (reference sequence) as SGHNT and YYREEE. Spanning cysteine to phenylalanine, the CDR3 consists of 15 amino acids. The DNA shown is the 45-base CDR3, in frame from base 1. V is trimmed back by 2 bases and J by 2 bases, and the junction contains 4 bases that no gene match accounts for. On this clone: Which antigen it targets is not known. Qualities for individual bases were not recorded, and no much larger clone is one base off.

This sequence originates from a human donor who received an intestinal transplant. This material consisted of unstimulated CD8+ T cells sorted from spleen or lymph node cells, taken before intestinal transplant. The chain uses TRBV5-4 and TRBJ2-7, and TRBD1 aligns with 10 junction nucleotides. The base sequence is TGTGCCAGCAGCTTCTGGGACAGGGGTACCTACGAGCAGTACTTC. Translated, it reads CASSFWDRGTYEQYF.